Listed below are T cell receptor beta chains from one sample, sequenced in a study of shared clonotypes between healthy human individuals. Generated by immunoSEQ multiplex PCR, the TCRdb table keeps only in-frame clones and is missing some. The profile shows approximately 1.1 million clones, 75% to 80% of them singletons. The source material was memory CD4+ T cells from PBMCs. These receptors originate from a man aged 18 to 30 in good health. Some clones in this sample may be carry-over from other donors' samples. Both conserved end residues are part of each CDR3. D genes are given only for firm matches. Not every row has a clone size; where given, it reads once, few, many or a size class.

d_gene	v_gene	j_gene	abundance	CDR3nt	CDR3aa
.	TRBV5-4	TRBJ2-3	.	TGTGCCAGCAGCCTGCGTTTATCAGCAGATACGCAGTATTTT	CASSLRLSADTQYF
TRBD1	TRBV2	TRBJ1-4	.	TGTGCCAGCCTTCGAGACAGGGTATACGAAAAACTGTTTTTT	CASLRDRVYEKLFF
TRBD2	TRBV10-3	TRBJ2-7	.	TGTGCCATCAGTGATTTTACTAGCGCTACCTACGAGCAGTACTTC	CAISDFTSATYEQYF
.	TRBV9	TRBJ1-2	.	TGTGCCAGCAGCGTAGGAGGACTAAACTATGGCTACACCTTC	CASSVGGLNYGYTF
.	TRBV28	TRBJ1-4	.	TGTGCCAGCAGTTCAGGCCTGGGGGAACTGTTTTTT	CASSSGLGELFF
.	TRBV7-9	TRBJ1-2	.	TGTGCCAGCAGCTTAGCTAGGATCACCCATGGCTACACCTTC	CASSLARITHGYTF
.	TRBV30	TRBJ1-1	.	TGTGCCTGGAGCACTGGTATGAACACTGAAGCTTTCTTT	CAWSTGMNTEAFF
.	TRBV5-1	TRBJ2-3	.	TGCGCCAGCAGCTCTACCAGACCTGGGGATACGCAGTATTTT	CASSSTRPGDTQYF
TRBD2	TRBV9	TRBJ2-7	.	TGTGCCAGCAGCGTCACCCCCGGGAGGGAGCAGTACTTC	CASSVTPGREQYF
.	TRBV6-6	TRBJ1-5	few	TGTGCCAGCAGTTACGGCCAGACCCAGCATTTT	CASSYGQTQHF
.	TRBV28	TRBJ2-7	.	TGTGCCAGCACCCCGGGGTGGGTCTCCTACGAGCAGTACTTC	CASTPGWVSYEQYF
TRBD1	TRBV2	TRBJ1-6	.	TGTGCCAGCAGAGGACAGGGAGAAGTTTCACCCCTCCACTTT	CASRGQGEVSPLHF
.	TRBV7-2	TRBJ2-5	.	TGTGCCAGCAGCTTTCCTCCGGCCGGAGAGACCCAGTACTTC	CASSFPPAGETQYF
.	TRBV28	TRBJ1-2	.	TGTGCCAGCAGTTTAGGCGGTACTCGCTATGGCTACACCTTC	CASSLGGTRYGYTF
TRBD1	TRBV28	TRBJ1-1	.	TGTGCCAGCAGGGTAGACAGGGGACCCATGCGTGAAGCTTTCTTT	CASRVDRGPMREAFF
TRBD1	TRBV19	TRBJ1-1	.	TGTGCCAGTACCAAAGCGGGACAGGGTACTGAAGCTTTCTTT	CASTKAGQGTEAFF
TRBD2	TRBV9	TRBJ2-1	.	TGTGCCAGCAGCGTAGGACTAGCGGGAGGCAATGAGCAGTTCTTC	CASSVGLAGGNEQFF
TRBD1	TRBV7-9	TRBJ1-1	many	TGTGCCAGCAGACCAACTCCACACAGGGGGCTGGACACTGAAGCTTTCTTT	CASRPTPHRGLDTEAFF
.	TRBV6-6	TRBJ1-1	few	TGTGCCAGCAGTTATGAGGGGATGACTGAAGCTTTCTTT	CASSYEGMTEAFF
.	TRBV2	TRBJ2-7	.	TGTGCCAGCAGTCCCGGGATCACTTCCTACGAGCAGTACTTC	CASSPGITSYEQYF
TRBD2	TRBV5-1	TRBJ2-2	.	TGCGCCAGCAGCTTGGCCAGCGGGACTTCCGGGGAGCTGTTTTTT	CASSLASGTSGELFF
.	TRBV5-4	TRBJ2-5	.	TGTGCCAGCAGCGGGGGCCAGCAAGAGACCCAGTACTTC	CASSGGQQETQYF
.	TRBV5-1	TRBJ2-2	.	TGCGCCAGCAGCTTCCGGGGCGGCACCGGGGAGCTGTTTTTT	CASSFRGGTGELFF
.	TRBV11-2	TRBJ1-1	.	TGTGCCAGCAGCTGGGGCTCCGGCTCGGGCGCTGAAGCTTTCTTT	CASSWGSGSGAEAFF
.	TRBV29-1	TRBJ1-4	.	TGCAGCGTTGAGGGGACCCTCGGGGGTGAAAAACTGTTTTTT	CSVEGTLGGEKLFF
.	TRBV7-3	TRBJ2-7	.	TGTGCCAGCAGCTTAGAATTCCGACTGCTTCACGAGCAGTACTTC	CASSLEFRLLHEQYF
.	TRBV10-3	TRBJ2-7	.	TGTGCCACCAGGACCGCCTACGAGCAGTACTTC	CATRTAYEQYF
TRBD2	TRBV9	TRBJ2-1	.	TGTGCCAGCAGCGCCCAGACTAGCGGGAGACGCAATGAGCAGTTCTTC	CASSAQTSGRRNEQFF
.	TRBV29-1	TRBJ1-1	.	TGCAGCGTCGCAGGGATCATGAACACTGAAGCTTTCTTT	CSVAGIMNTEAFF
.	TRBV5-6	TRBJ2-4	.	TGTGCCAGCAGCTTTATGGCCTCTGACATTCAGTACTTC	CASSFMASDIQYF
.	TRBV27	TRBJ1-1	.	TGTGCCAGCAGTTTATTCCGGGGGCTTGCGAGGACTGAAGCTTTCTTT	CASSLFRGLARTEAFF
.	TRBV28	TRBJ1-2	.	TGTGCCAGCAGTGTCGGGACCCTAGCTATCTATGGCTACACCTTC	CASSVGTLAIYGYTF
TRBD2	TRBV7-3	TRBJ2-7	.	TGTGCCAGCAGCTTAGCTAGCGGATTTGGATCCTACGAGCAGTACTTC	CASSLASGFGSYEQYF
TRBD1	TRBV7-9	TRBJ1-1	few	TGTGCCAGCAGCAAGGGACAGCTTGAAGCTTTCTTT	CASSKGQLEAFF
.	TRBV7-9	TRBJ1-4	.	TGTGCCAGCAGCCTCGGGACTCAACAGAAACTGTTTTTT	CASSLGTQQKLFF
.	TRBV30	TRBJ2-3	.	TGTGCCTGGAGTCCGGGGACCCGGGCAGATACGCAGTATTTT	CAWSPGTRADTQYF
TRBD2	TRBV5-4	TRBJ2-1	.	TGTGCCAGCAGCGGAGGGGGACTAGCTAACTACAATGAGCAGTTCTTC	CASSGGGLANYNEQFF
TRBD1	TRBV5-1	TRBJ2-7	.	TGCGCCAGCAGTGACAGGGACCTCCAAGGCTACGAGCAGTACTTC	CASSDRDLQGYEQYF
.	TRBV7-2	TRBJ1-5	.	TGTGCCAGCAGCCTAGATGGCGGTCAGCCCCAGCATTTT	CASSLDGGQPQHF
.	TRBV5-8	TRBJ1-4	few	TGTGCCAGCAGCTTGGGCAGGATGACTAATGAAAAACTGTTTTTT	CASSLGRMTNEKLFF
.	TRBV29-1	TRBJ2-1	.	TGCAGCGTACGCCCGGCAGGGGCGAATGAGCAGTTCTTC	CSVRPAGANEQFF
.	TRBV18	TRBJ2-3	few	TGTGCCAGCTCACCACCGTTAATAGCAGATACGCAGTATTTT	CASSPPLIADTQYF
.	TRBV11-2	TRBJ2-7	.	TGTGCCAGCAGCCCCCGAGCCGACAGCTACGAGCAGTACTTC	CASSPRADSYEQYF
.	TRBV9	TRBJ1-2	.	TGTGCCGGGCCCAGGGTAAAAGGTAATGGCTACACCTTC	CAGPRVKGNGYTF
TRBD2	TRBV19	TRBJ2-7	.	TGTGCCAGTAGAGGACTAGCGGAACGAGATAACGAGCAGTACTTC	CASRGLAERDNEQYF
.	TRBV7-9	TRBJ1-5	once	TGTGCCAGCAGCTCTGGGTCCAACTATCAGCCCCAGCATTTT	CASSSGSNYQPQHF
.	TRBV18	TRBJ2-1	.	TGTGCCAGCTCACAAGGACAGCCCAATGAGCAGTTCTTC	CASSQGQPNEQFF
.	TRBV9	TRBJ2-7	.	TGTGCCAGCAGCGTGGCGGGACAGCCCTACGAGCAGTACTTC	CASSVAGQPYEQYF
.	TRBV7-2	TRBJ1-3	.	TGTGCCAGCAGCTCCAGGGCCTCTGGAAACACCATATATTTT	CASSSRASGNTIYF
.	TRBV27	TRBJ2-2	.	TGTGCCAGCAGTGATATCGCCGGGGAGCTGTTTTTT	CASSDIAGELFF